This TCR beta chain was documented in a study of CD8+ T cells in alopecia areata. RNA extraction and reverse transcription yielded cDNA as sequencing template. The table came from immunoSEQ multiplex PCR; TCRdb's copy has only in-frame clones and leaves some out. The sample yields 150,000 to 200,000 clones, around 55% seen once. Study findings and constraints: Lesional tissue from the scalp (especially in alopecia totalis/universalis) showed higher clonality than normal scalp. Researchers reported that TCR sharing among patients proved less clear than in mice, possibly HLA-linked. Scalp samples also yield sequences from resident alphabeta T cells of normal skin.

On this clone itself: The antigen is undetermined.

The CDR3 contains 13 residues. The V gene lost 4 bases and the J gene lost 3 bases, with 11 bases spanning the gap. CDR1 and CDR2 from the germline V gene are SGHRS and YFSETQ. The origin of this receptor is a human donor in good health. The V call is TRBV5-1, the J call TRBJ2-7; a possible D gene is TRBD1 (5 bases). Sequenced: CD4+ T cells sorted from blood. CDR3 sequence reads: CASSTRQYYEQYF. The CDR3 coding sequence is TGCGCCAGCAGCACCCGACAGTACTACGAGCAGTACTTC.